A selection of T cell receptor beta chains follows, all from one sample in a study of Graves' ophthalmopathy and Graves' hyperthyroidism. One entry per CDR3 protein results from TCRdb running MiXCR on the multiplex PCR reads. The profile shows around 40,000 distinct CDR3 sequences, approximately 52% of them singletons. Sequencing used peripheral blood. The receptors were sampled from an adult man with Graves' ophthalmopathy. Both conserved end residues are part of each CDR3. The order of the fields is J gene, D gene, CDR3 length, V gene, clone size, CDR3 DNA, CDR3 protein. A D gene is named only where the DNA matches it firmly. Some rows mark clone size as missing; the rest say once, few, many or name a class of expanded clone.

j_call: TRBJ2-1
d_call: NA
cdr3_length: 15
v_call: TRBV11-2
clone_size: NA
cdr3_nt: TGTGCCTGCAGCTCCGGGGCTTCCTCCTACAGTGAGCAGTTCTTC
cdr3_aa: CACSSGASSYSEQFF

j_call: TRBJ2-1
d_call: NA
cdr3_length: 11
v_call: TRBV20-1
clone_size: NA
cdr3_nt: TGCAGTGCTCAGGGGTACAATGAGCAGTTCTTC
cdr3_aa: CSAQGYNEQFF

j_call: TRBJ1-2
d_call: NA
cdr3_length: 13
v_call: TRBV20-1
clone_size: once
cdr3_nt: TGCAGTGCCCTTCCTTGGGGAAACTATGGCTACACCTTC
cdr3_aa: CSALPWGNYGYTF

j_call: TRBJ1-1
d_call: NA
cdr3_length: 16
v_call: TRBV19
clone_size: NA
cdr3_nt: TGTGCCAGTACCAGCCCGGGGGGGGGCATGAACATTGAAGCTTTCTTT
cdr3_aa: CASTSPGGGMNIEAFF

j_call: TRBJ1-4
d_call: NA
cdr3_length: 13
v_call: TRBV11-1
clone_size: NA
cdr3_nt: TGTGCCAGCAGCTTCGGGACCGATGAAAAACTGTTTTTT
cdr3_aa: CASSFGTDEKLFF

j_call: TRBJ2-2
d_call: NA
cdr3_length: 17
v_call: TRBV5-1
clone_size: many
cdr3_nt: TGCGCCAGCAGCGTAGGACTTCTGCCGTCTAACACCGGGGAGCTGTTTTTT
cdr3_aa: CASSVGLLPSNTGELFF

j_call: TRBJ2-6
d_call: NA
cdr3_length: 18
v_call: TRBV5-1
clone_size: many
cdr3_nt: TGCGCCAGCAGCATAGGAATAGTCCCGTACTCTGGGGCCAACGTCCTGACTTTC
cdr3_aa: CASSIGIVPYSGANVLTF

j_call: TRBJ1-1
d_call: NA
cdr3_length: 12
v_call: TRBV25-1
clone_size: NA
cdr3_nt: TGTGCCACAGGCGGGGTGAACACTGAAGCTTTCTTT
cdr3_aa: CATGGVNTEAFF

j_call: TRBJ2-1
d_call: NA
cdr3_length: 9
v_call: TRBV2
clone_size: few
cdr3_nt: TGTGCCAGCAGTGATGAGCAGTTCTTC
cdr3_aa: CASSDEQFF

j_call: TRBJ2-7
d_call: TRBD1
cdr3_length: 14
v_call: TRBV10-1
clone_size: NA
cdr3_nt: TGCGCCAGCAGCCTGGACAGGAGCTCCTACGAGCAGTACTTC
cdr3_aa: CASSLDRSSYEQYF

j_call: TRBJ2-1
d_call: NA
cdr3_length: 17
v_call: TRBV14
clone_size: NA
cdr3_nt: TGTGCCAGCAGCCAAGATGGGGGGAACTATCAACCCAATGGGCAGTTCTTC
cdr3_aa: CASSQDGGNYQPNGQFF

j_call: TRBJ1-1
d_call: NA
cdr3_length: 14
v_call: TRBV14
clone_size: NA
cdr3_nt: TGTGCCAGCAGCCAAGACAGACGGGGCACTGAAGCTTTCTTT
cdr3_aa: CASSQDRRGTEAFF

j_call: TRBJ2-1
d_call: NA
cdr3_length: 19
v_call: TRBV2
clone_size: NA
cdr3_nt: TGTGCCAGCAGTTTTTCGGTGGGCAGAGGGCGAAGCTCCTACAATGAGCAGTTCTTC
cdr3_aa: CASSFSVGRGRSSYNEQFF

j_call: TRBJ1-2
d_call: NA
cdr3_length: 13
v_call: TRBV7-9
clone_size: NA
cdr3_nt: TGTGCCAGCACTAACCATCAGTTCTATGGCTACACCTTC
cdr3_aa: CASTNHQFYGYTF

j_call: TRBJ2-7
d_call: TRBD1
cdr3_length: 15
v_call: TRBV20-1
clone_size: few
cdr3_nt: TGCAGTGCTAGAGATCCCGGGACAGGGACCTACGAGCAGTACTTC
cdr3_aa: CSARDPGTGTYEQYF

j_call: TRBJ1-2
d_call: NA
cdr3_length: 15
v_call: TRBV7-2
clone_size: once
cdr3_nt: TGTGCCAGCAGCTTATATCCAGGGGACTTATCTCGCTACACCTTC
cdr3_aa: CASSLYPGDLSRYTF

j_call: TRBJ1-5
d_call: NA
cdr3_length: 15
v_call: TRBV29-1
clone_size: NA
cdr3_nt: TGCAGCGTTGAAGAGCCGGGATATAGCCATCAGCCCCAGCATTTT
cdr3_aa: CSVEEPGYSHQPQHF

j_call: TRBJ2-1
d_call: NA
cdr3_length: 15
v_call: TRBV9
clone_size: many
cdr3_nt: TGTGCCAGCAGCCCCCGGGTAGCGCAATACAATGAGCAGTTCTTC
cdr3_aa: CASSPRVAQYNEQFF

j_call: TRBJ2-2
d_call: NA
cdr3_length: 16
v_call: TRBV7-2
clone_size: many
cdr3_nt: TGTGCCAGCAGCTTAGTCTCAGGGGTAGTGGGCGGGGAGCTGTTTTTT
cdr3_aa: CASSLVSGVVGGELFF

j_call: TRBJ2-1
d_call: TRBD1
cdr3_length: 16
v_call: TRBV5-1
clone_size: many
cdr3_nt: TGCGCCAGCAGCTTGTCCGGACAGGGGGCAAGAAATGAGCAGTTCTTC
cdr3_aa: CASSLSGQGARNEQFF

j_call: TRBJ1-2
d_call: NA
cdr3_length: 18
v_call: TRBV7-2
clone_size: NA
cdr3_nt: TGTGCCAGCAGCTCCCTGGGGCCAGGGAGTTGGGCGGTCTACGGCTACACCTTC
cdr3_aa: CASSSLGPGSWAVYGYTF

j_call: TRBJ2-2
d_call: TRBD1
cdr3_length: 17
v_call: TRBV7-9
clone_size: NA
cdr3_nt: TGTGCCAGCAGCTTAGCAGGCGGGACAGGGAAAACCGGGGAGCTGTTTTTT
cdr3_aa: CASSLAGGTGKTGELFF

j_call: TRBJ2-5
d_call: TRBD2
cdr3_length: 15
v_call: TRBV2
clone_size: NA
cdr3_nt: TGTGCCAGCAGCCGGGGACTAGCGGGAGAGGAGACCCAGTACTTC
cdr3_aa: CASSRGLAGEETQYF

j_call: TRBJ1-1
d_call: TRBD1
cdr3_length: 15
v_call: TRBV19
clone_size: many
cdr3_nt: TGTGCCAGTAGTATAGATGGGACAGGGCACACTGAAGCTTTCTTT
cdr3_aa: CASSIDGTGHTEAFF

j_call: TRBJ2-7
d_call: TRBD2
cdr3_length: 12
v_call: TRBV29-1
clone_size: once
cdr3_nt: TGCAGCAAGCGGGGGAGCTCCTACGAGCAGTACTTC
cdr3_aa: CSKRGSSYEQYF

j_call: TRBJ1-3
d_call: NA
cdr3_length: 17
v_call: TRBV6-1
clone_size: NA
cdr3_nt: TGTGCCAGCAGTGAACAAGCGGGGGGCGAGGGTGGAAACACCATATATTTT
cdr3_aa: CASSEQAGGEGGNTIYF

j_call: TRBJ2-7
d_call: TRBD1
cdr3_length: 15
v_call: TRBV4-1
clone_size: many
cdr3_nt: TGCGCCAGCAGCCAGGCTCCGGGACAGAGCTACGAGCAGTACTTC
cdr3_aa: CASSQAPGQSYEQYF

j_call: TRBJ2-1
d_call: TRBD2
cdr3_length: 12
v_call: TRBV3-1
clone_size: many
cdr3_nt: TGTGCCAGCAGCCAAGCGGGAGGTGAGCAGTTCTTC
cdr3_aa: CASSQAGGEQFF

j_call: TRBJ1-1
d_call: NA
cdr3_length: 15
v_call: TRBV7-3
clone_size: many
cdr3_nt: TGTGCCAGCAGCAACCAACTGGGGGGGCTCACTGAAGCTTTCTTT
cdr3_aa: CASSNQLGGLTEAFF

j_call: TRBJ2-5
d_call: NA
cdr3_length: 13
v_call: TRBV29-1
clone_size: NA
cdr3_nt: TGCAGCGCTCCCCTGCCCGCCCAAGAGACCCAGTACTTC
cdr3_aa: CSAPLPAQETQYF

j_call: TRBJ2-5
d_call: TRBD2
cdr3_length: 15
v_call: TRBV9
clone_size: NA
cdr3_nt: TGTGCCAGCAGCGTAGGGGCTCTCGGGGGGGAGACCCAGTACTTC
cdr3_aa: CASSVGALGGETQYF

j_call: TRBJ2-1
d_call: TRBD2
cdr3_length: 19
v_call: TRBV28
clone_size: NA
cdr3_nt: TGTGCCAGCAGTTTATGGTCGGGACTAGCGGGAAGGCTTGACAATGAGCAGTTCTTC
cdr3_aa: CASSLWSGLAGRLDNEQFF

j_call: TRBJ1-5
d_call: NA
cdr3_length: 15
v_call: TRBV5-1
clone_size: NA
cdr3_nt: TGCGCCAGCAGCAGGACGCGGGATCTACAAGAGACCCAGCATTTT
cdr3_aa: CASSRTRDLQETQHF

j_call: TRBJ2-1
d_call: TRBD2
cdr3_length: 15
v_call: TRBV15
clone_size: few
cdr3_nt: TGTGCCACCAGCAGAGATCGTGGGACTAGCAATGAGCAGTTCTTC
cdr3_aa: CATSRDRGTSNEQFF

j_call: TRBJ1-1
d_call: NA
cdr3_length: 11
v_call: TRBV6-5
clone_size: many
cdr3_nt: TGTGCCAGCAAAAAGGGCACTGAAGCTTTCTTT
cdr3_aa: CASKKGTEAFF

j_call: TRBJ2-1
d_call: TRBD2
cdr3_length: 15
v_call: TRBV6-1
clone_size: many
cdr3_nt: TGTGCCAGCAGCCCCGGGGAGGCTAGCGGTAATGAGCAGTTCTTC
cdr3_aa: CASSPGEASGNEQFF

j_call: TRBJ2-7
d_call: NA
cdr3_length: 13
v_call: TRBV29-1
clone_size: NA
cdr3_nt: TGCAGCGCTTCTACAAGGGAGTCCTACGAGCAGTACTTC
cdr3_aa: CSASTRESYEQYF

j_call: TRBJ2-2
d_call: NA
cdr3_length: 15
v_call: TRBV9
clone_size: many
cdr3_nt: TGTGCCAGCAGCGTGTGGGGGGGCCCCCCCGGGGAGCTGTTTTTT
cdr3_aa: CASSVWGGPPGELFF

j_call: TRBJ2-5
d_call: TRBD2
cdr3_length: 16
v_call: TRBV7-9
clone_size: NA
cdr3_nt: TGTGGCAGCAGCTTTGCGACTAGCGGGAGACGAGTGACCCAGTACTTC
cdr3_aa: CGSSFATSGRRVTQYF

j_call: TRBJ1-5
d_call: NA
cdr3_length: 16
v_call: TRBV20-1
clone_size: NA
cdr3_nt: TGCAGTGCTAGAGCCGGAAGGGGGAGTAGCAATCAGCCCCAGCATTTT
cdr3_aa: CSARAGRGSSNQPQHF

j_call: TRBJ2-1
d_call: TRBD1
cdr3_length: 15
v_call: TRBV20-1
clone_size: many
cdr3_nt: TGCAGTGCTCCTCCCGGGACAGGGGCCTACAATGAGCAGTTCTTC
cdr3_aa: CSAPPGTGAYNEQFF

j_call: TRBJ1-1
d_call: NA
cdr3_length: 14
v_call: TRBV7-9
clone_size: many
cdr3_nt: TGTGCCAGCAGCTTAGCTTCCGGTGGGACTGAAGCTTTCTTT
cdr3_aa: CASSLASGGTEAFF

j_call: TRBJ2-3
d_call: NA
cdr3_length: 14
v_call: TRBV20-1
clone_size: NA
cdr3_nt: TGCAGTGGGTATGGGGATACTAGCACAGATACGCAGTATTTT
cdr3_aa: CSGYGDTSTDTQYF

j_call: TRBJ2-3
d_call: TRBD2
cdr3_length: 16
v_call: TRBV4-2
clone_size: many
cdr3_nt: TGTGCCAGCAGCCAAACGACTAGCGCGGGCGCAGATACGCAGTATTTT
cdr3_aa: CASSQTTSAGADTQYF

j_call: TRBJ1-5
d_call: NA
cdr3_length: 14
v_call: TRBV6-1
clone_size: many
cdr3_nt: TGTGCCAGCAGTGCCCCCAGGGATAATCAGCCCCAGCATTTT
cdr3_aa: CASSAPRDNQPQHF

j_call: TRBJ1-4
d_call: TRBD1
cdr3_length: 13
v_call: TRBV29-1
clone_size: NA
cdr3_nt: TGCAGCGTTGCAGGGGGCGCGGATGAAAAACTGTTTTTT
cdr3_aa: CSVAGGADEKLFF

j_call: TRBJ2-7
d_call: NA
cdr3_length: 12
v_call: TRBV20-1
clone_size: NA
cdr3_nt: TGCAGTGCCCCGTGGGCAGTTAACGAGCAGTACTTC
cdr3_aa: CSAPWAVNEQYF

j_call: TRBJ2-3
d_call: TRBD2
cdr3_length: 15
v_call: TRBV20-1
clone_size: many
cdr3_nt: TGCAGTGCCCGGAAGCGGGAGATGGGGGCAGATACGCAGTATTTT
cdr3_aa: CSARKREMGADTQYF

j_call: TRBJ2-7
d_call: NA
cdr3_length: 15
v_call: TRBV5-6
clone_size: many
cdr3_nt: TGTGCCAGCAGACTGACAGGGAGGCCACTCTACGAGCAGTACTTC
cdr3_aa: CASRLTGRPLYEQYF

j_call: TRBJ1-2
d_call: NA
cdr3_length: 13
v_call: TRBV28
clone_size: many
cdr3_nt: TGTGCCAGCAGTACCACAGGGACGTATGGCTACACCTTC
cdr3_aa: CASSTTGTYGYTF

j_call: TRBJ2-7
d_call: NA
cdr3_length: 14
v_call: TRBV19
clone_size: few
cdr3_nt: TGTGCCAGTAGACCTTGGGGGACCTCCTACGAGCAGTACTTC
cdr3_aa: CASRPWGTSYEQYF

j_call: TRBJ1-5
d_call: NA
cdr3_length: 13
v_call: TRBV12-3/TRBV12-4
clone_size: many
cdr3_nt: TGTGCCAGCAGTAAACAGTGGAATCAGCCCCAGCATTTT
cdr3_aa: CASSKQWNQPQHF

j_call: TRBJ1-2
d_call: NA
cdr3_length: 12
v_call: TRBV27
clone_size: many
cdr3_nt: TGTGCCAGCAGAGGAAGAAGCTATGGCTACACCTTC
cdr3_aa: CASRGRSYGYTF

j_call: TRBJ2-1
d_call: NA
cdr3_length: 12
v_call: TRBV20-1
clone_size: many
cdr3_nt: TGCAGTGGGAGACGGTCTGAAAATGAGCAGTTCTTC
cdr3_aa: CSGRRSENEQFF

j_call: TRBJ2-1
d_call: NA
cdr3_length: 15
v_call: TRBV5-1
clone_size: NA
cdr3_nt: TGTGCCAGCAGCTTGGGGCAGGAGTCTAACAATGAGCAGTTCTTC
cdr3_aa: CASSLGQESNNEQFF

j_call: TRBJ1-2
d_call: TRBD1
cdr3_length: 13
v_call: TRBV10-3
clone_size: NA
cdr3_nt: TGTGCCATCAGTGAGCAGGGGGGAGATGGCTACACCTTC
cdr3_aa: CAISEQGGDGYTF

j_call: TRBJ2-3
d_call: NA
cdr3_length: 13
v_call: TRBV11-2
clone_size: many
cdr3_nt: TGTGCCAGCCGACACCTCCGACAGCCGACGCAGTATTTT
cdr3_aa: CASRHLRQPTQYF

j_call: TRBJ2-5
d_call: NA
cdr3_length: 13
v_call: TRBV29-1
clone_size: NA
cdr3_nt: TGCAGCGTTGAAAGAACAGTCCAAGAGACCCAGTACTTC
cdr3_aa: CSVERTVQETQYF

j_call: TRBJ1-6
d_call: NA
cdr3_length: 15
v_call: TRBV9
clone_size: NA
cdr3_nt: TGTGCCAGCAGCGTAAGGCCCGGGACACCCTCTCCCGAACACTTT
cdr3_aa: CASSVRPGTPSPEHF